A selection of T cell receptor beta chains follows, all from one sample in a study of PD-1 blockade in classical Hodgkin lymphoma. Measured with immunoSEQ multiplex PCR; TCRdb has only the in-frame clones, and not every one. The sample lists about 2,300 clones, roughly 70% occurring once. This sample comprised CD8+ T cells from blood, obtained before the fourth cycle of nivolumab. These receptors came from a human donor with classical Hodgkin lymphoma. Both conserved end residues are part of each CDR3. Fields, in order: CDR3 DNA, CDR3 protein, V gene, clone size, J gene, D gene. The D gene is left open where the match is weak. Only some rows state a clone size, as once, few, many or a class for expanded clones.

TGTGCCTGGTATGAGACCGGGGAGCTGTTTTTT CAWYETGELFF TRBV30 . TRBJ2-2 .
TGTGCCAGTAGTACAGGGGGAGTTGAAGAGACCCAGTACTTC CASSTGGVEETQYF TRBV19 few TRBJ2-5 TRBD1
TGTGCCAGCAGCTTTACATCCGGGACAGGGTACCACAATGAGCAGTTCTTC CASSFTSGTGYHNEQFF TRBV11-2 . TRBJ2-1 TRBD1
TGTGCCAGCAGTTTAAATGGGAGGTATAGCAATCAGCCCCAGCATTTT CASSLNGRYSNQPQHF TRBV27 . TRBJ1-5 .
TGTGCCAGCAGCTTGACAGGGGACGAGCAGTACTTC CASSLTGDEQYF TRBV7-8 medium-sized TRBJ2-7 TRBD1
TGTGCCAGCAGTTACCTCGGGCCAAACTATGGCTACACCTTC CASSYLGPNYGYTF TRBV6-6 few TRBJ1-2 .
TGTGCCAGCAGCTTAGGTGGGGGTTGGGGTTACGAGCAGTACTTC CASSLGGGWGYEQYF TRBV7-2 . TRBJ2-7 .
TGTGCCAGCAGCCAAGATAGGTCGGTCACTGAAGCTTTCTTT CASSQDRSVTEAFF TRBV4-2 . TRBJ1-1 .
TGCGCCAGCAGCCAAGATGGCAGGGGGACCTCCTACGAGCAGTACTTC CASSQDGRGTSYEQYF TRBV4-1 . TRBJ2-7 TRBD1
TGTGCCAGCAGCTACGAGGGGCAGGGTGGATACGAGCAGTACTTC CASSYEGQGGYEQYF TRBV5-3 . TRBJ2-7 .